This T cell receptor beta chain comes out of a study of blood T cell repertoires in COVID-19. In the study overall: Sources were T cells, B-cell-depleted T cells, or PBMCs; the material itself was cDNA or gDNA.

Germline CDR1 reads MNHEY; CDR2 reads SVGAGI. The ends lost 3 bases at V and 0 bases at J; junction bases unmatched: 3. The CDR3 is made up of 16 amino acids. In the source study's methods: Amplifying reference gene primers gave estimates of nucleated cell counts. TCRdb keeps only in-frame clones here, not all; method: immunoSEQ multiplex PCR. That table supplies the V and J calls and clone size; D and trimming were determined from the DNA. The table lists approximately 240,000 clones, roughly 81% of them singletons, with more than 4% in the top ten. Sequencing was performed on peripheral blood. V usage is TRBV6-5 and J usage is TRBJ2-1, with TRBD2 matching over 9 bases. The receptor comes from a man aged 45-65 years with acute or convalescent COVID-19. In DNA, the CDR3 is TGTGCCAGCAGTTATTCAGCGGGGGGCTCCTACAATGAGCAGTTCTTC. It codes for CASSYSAGGSYNEQFF.